Listed below are T cell receptor beta chains from one sample, sequenced in a study of post-analysis software for immune sequencing data. TCRdb called the PCR reads again in MiXCR, with one record for every CDR3 protein. The repertoire holds fewer than 900,000 distinct CDR3 sequences, with 46% as singletons. Sequences were obtained from blood. These receptor sequences come from a girl aged 5 to 17 with multiple sclerosis. Each CDR3 is given with its conserved first and last residue. The order of the fields is V gene, J gene, clone size, D gene, CDR3 DNA, CDR3 protein. The D gene is left open where the match is weak. Only part of the rows carry a size: once, few, many, or a class if the clone is expanded.

V: TRBV12-5; J: TRBJ2-1; size: -; D: TRBD2; DNA: TGTGCTAGTGGTCAGGGACTAGACTACAATGAGCAGTTCTTC; CDR3: CASGQGLDYNEQFF
V: TRBV11-1; J: TRBJ2-7; size: -; D: TRBD2; DNA: TGTGCCAGCAGCTTAGGATTGGACAGCTTTGGACTAGCGGGAGACTCCTACGAGCAGTACTTC; CDR3: CASSLGLDSFGLAGDSYEQYF
V: TRBV9; J: TRBJ2-3; size: once; D: -; DNA: TGTGCCAGCAGCGTAGAGATGGGCACAGATACGCAGTATTTT; CDR3: CASSVEMGTDTQYF
V: TRBV24-1; J: TRBJ1-2; size: -; D: TRBD1; DNA: TGTGCCACCAGTGACCCGGGACAGGAGGACTATGGCTACACCTTC; CDR3: CATSDPGQEDYGYTF
V: TRBV20-1; J: TRBJ1-1; size: -; D: -; DNA: TGCAGTGCTAGGCCCCAGCCGACGACGAACACTGAAGCTTTCTTT; CDR3: CSARPQPTTNTEAFF
V: TRBV20-1; J: TRBJ2-7; size: -; D: -; DNA: TGCAGTGCTAGAGATCGTAGGACAGACTACGAGCAGTACTTC; CDR3: CSARDRRTDYEQYF
V: TRBV3-1; J: TRBJ2-1; size: -; D: TRBD2; DNA: TGTGCCAGCAGCCCCCGGGCACTAGCGACTGGTGAGCAGTTCTTC; CDR3: CASSPRALATGEQFF
V: TRBV3-1; J: TRBJ2-2; size: -; D: TRBD2; DNA: TGTGCCAGTGATCAAAGCGGGAGTGGCACCGGGGAGCTGTTTTTT; CDR3: CASDQSGSGTGELFF
V: TRBV6-4; J: TRBJ1-5; size: -; D: TRBD1; DNA: TGTGCCAGCAGGATGCAGGGGGTTAAGAATCAGCCCCAGCATTTT; CDR3: CASRMQGVKNQPQHF
V: TRBV12-3/TRBV12-4; J: TRBJ2-2; size: -; D: -; DNA: TGTGCCAGCAGTCTATTGGGGGCCGGGGAGCTGTTTTTT; CDR3: CASSLLGAGELFF
V: TRBV6-1; J: TRBJ2-6; size: few; D: TRBD2; DNA: TGTGCCAGTTATAGCGGGAGGTCCGCTGACTCTGGGGCCAACGTCCTGACTTTC; CDR3: CASYSGRSADSGANVLTF
V: TRBV7-3; J: TRBJ2-3; size: few; D: -; DNA: TGTGCCAGCAGTTTAATGGGACTTCCCACAGATACGCAGTATTTT; CDR3: CASSLMGLPTDTQYF
V: TRBV20-1; J: TRBJ2-1; size: -; D: TRBD2; DNA: TGCAGTGCTAGAGATACTAGCGGGAGGTCGACTGAGCAGTTCTTC; CDR3: CSARDTSGRSTEQFF
V: TRBV20-1; J: TRBJ2-3; size: few; D: -; DNA: TGCAGTGCCGCGGACAGAAACACAGATACGCAGTATTTT; CDR3: CSAADRNTDTQYF
V: TRBV7-2; J: TRBJ2-6; size: -; D: TRBD1; DNA: TGTGCCAGCAGCTTGGACAGGGTTGGGGCCAACGTCCTGACTTTC; CDR3: CASSLDRVGANVLTF
V: TRBV3-1; J: TRBJ2-1; size: few; D: TRBD2; DNA: TGTGCCAGCAGCTTCGAACTCCCGGGACTAGTCCACTACAATGAGCAGTTCTTC; CDR3: CASSFELPGLVHYNEQFF
V: TRBV5-1; J: TRBJ2-1; size: -; D: TRBD1; DNA: TGCGCCAGCAGCCTGGCGAGACAGGGCTACAATGAGCAGTTCTTC; CDR3: CASSLARQGYNEQFF
V: TRBV20-1; J: TRBJ2-7; size: -; D: -; DNA: TGCAGTGCCCTCGGCCCTAAGTCGTACGAGCAGTACTTC; CDR3: CSALGPKSYEQYF
V: TRBV4-3; J: TRBJ2-1; size: -; D: -; DNA: TGCGCCAGCAGCCCCTCCAAATATCTGAATGAGCAGTTCTTC; CDR3: CASSPSKYLNEQFF
V: TRBV5-1; J: TRBJ2-7; size: -; D: TRBD1; DNA: TGCGCCAGCAGCCCCGGACAGGGCGGGTCTTTAGGCTCCGAGCAGTACTTC; CDR3: CASSPGQGGSLGSEQYF
V: TRBV5-1; J: TRBJ2-7; size: few; D: TRBD2; DNA: TGCGCCAGCAGCGGGGGGACTAGCGGGAGCTCCTACGAGCAGTACTTC; CDR3: CASSGGTSGSSYEQYF
V: TRBV11-2; J: TRBJ1-1; size: -; D: -; DNA: TGTGCCAGCAGCTTTCCCGACGGGGCTGAAGCTTTCTTT; CDR3: CASSFPDGAEAFF
V: TRBV12-3/TRBV12-4; J: TRBJ2-7; size: few; D: -; DNA: TGTGCCAGCAGTCTCGGCGGACAATACGAGCAGTACTTC; CDR3: CASSLGGQYEQYF